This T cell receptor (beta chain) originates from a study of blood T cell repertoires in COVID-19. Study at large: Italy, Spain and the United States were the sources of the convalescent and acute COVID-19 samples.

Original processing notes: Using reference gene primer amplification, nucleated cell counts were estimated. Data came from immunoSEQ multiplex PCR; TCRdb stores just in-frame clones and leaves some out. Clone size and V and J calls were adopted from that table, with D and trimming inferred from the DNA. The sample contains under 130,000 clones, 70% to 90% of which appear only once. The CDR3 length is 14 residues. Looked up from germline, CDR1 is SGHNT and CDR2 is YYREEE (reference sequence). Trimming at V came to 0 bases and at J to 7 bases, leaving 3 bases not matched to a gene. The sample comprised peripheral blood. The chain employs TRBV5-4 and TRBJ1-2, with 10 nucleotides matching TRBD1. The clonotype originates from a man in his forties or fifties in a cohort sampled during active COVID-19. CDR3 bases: TGTGCCAGCAGCTTGGCCGGGACAGGGGTTGGCTACACCTTC. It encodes CASSLAGTGVGYTF. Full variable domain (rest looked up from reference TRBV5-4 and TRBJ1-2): ETGVTQSPTHLIKTRGQQVTLRCSSQSGHNTVSWYQQALGQGPQFIFQYYREEENGRGNFPPRFSGLQFPNYSSELNVNALELDDSALYLCASSLAGTGVGYTFGSGTRLTVV.